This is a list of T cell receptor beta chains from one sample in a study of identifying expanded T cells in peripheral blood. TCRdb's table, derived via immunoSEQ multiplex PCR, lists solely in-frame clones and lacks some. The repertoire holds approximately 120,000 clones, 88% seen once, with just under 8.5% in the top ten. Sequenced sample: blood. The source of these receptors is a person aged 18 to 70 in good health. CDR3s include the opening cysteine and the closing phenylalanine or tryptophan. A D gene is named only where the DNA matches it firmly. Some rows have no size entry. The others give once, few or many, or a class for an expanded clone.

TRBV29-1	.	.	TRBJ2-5	CSVEPGGVETQYF	TGCAGCGTTGAGCCGGGCGGGGTAGAGACCCAGTACTTC
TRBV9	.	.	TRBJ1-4	CASSVGVATNEKLFF	TGTGCCAGCAGCGTCGGGGTTGCAACTAATGAAAAACTGTTTTTT
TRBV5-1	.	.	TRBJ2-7	CASSLIGDTSYEQYF	TGCGCCAGCAGCTTGATTGGGGATACTTCCTACGAGCAGTACTTC
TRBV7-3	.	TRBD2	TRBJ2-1	CASSLDGGASIFDEQFF	TGTGCCAGCAGCTTAGACGGGGGGGCCTCGATTTTCGATGAGCAGTTCTTC
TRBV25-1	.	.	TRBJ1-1	CASSEHPGTEAFF	TGTGCCAGCAGTGAACATCCGGGCACTGAAGCTTTCTTT
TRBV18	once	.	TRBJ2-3	CASSPNTELRGTQYF	TGTGCCAGCTCACCGAATACTGAACTTCGGGGTACGCAGTATTTT
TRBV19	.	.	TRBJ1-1	CATRRQREAFF	TGTGCCACCAGAAGACAGAGAGAAGCTTTCTTT
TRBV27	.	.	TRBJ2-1	CASSPLHGGQFF	TGTGCCAGCAGTCCGTTGCACGGTGGGCAGTTCTTC
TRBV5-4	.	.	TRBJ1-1	CASSLDFYGNTEAFF	TGTGCCAGCAGCTTGGATTTCTACGGTAACACTGAAGCTTTCTTT
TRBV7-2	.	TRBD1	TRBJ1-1	CASSSRQGADTEAFF	TGTGCCAGCAGCTCCCGACAGGGGGCTGATACTGAAGCTTTCTTT
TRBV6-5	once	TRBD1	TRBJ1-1	CASSYNRGLGEAFF	TGTGCCAGCAGTTACAACAGGGGGCTTGGTGAAGCTTTCTTT
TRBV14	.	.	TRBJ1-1	CASSPSGDKAWSEAFF	TGTGCCAGCAGCCCAAGTGGGGACAAGGCATGGTCTGAAGCTTTCTTT
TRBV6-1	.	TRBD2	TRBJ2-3	CASNLAGGTDTQYF	TGTGCCAGCAATCTAGCGGGAGGCACAGATACGCAGTATTTT
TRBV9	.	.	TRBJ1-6	CASSVGGWTSYNSPLHF	TGTGCCAGCAGCGTAGGAGGTTGGACCTCCTATAATTCACCCCTCCACTTT
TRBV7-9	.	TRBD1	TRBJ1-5	CASSLGTGYNQPQHF	TGTGCCAGCAGCTTAGGGACAGGGTACAATCAGCCCCAGCATTTT
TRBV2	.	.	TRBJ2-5	CASEWSGETQYF	TGTGCCTCTGAGTGGTCCGGAGAGACCCAGTACTTC
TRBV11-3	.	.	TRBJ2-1	CASSFSRNNEQFF	TGTGCCAGCAGCTTCAGTAGAAACAATGAGCAGTTCTTC
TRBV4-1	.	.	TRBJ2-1	CASSQVQLGGIQFF	TGCGCCAGCAGCCAAGTTCAACTAGGTGGGATCCAGTTCTTC
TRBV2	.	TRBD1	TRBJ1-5	CASSFHRGRDQPQHF	TGTGCCAGCAGTTTTCACAGGGGACGGGATCAGCCCCAGCATTTT
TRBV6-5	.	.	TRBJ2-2	CASSAFEPGELFF	TGTGCCAGCAGTGCCTTCGAGCCCGGGGAGCTGTTTTTT
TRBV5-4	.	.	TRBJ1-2	CASSVFQETVRGYTF	TGTGCCAGCAGCGTGTTCCAGGAGACCGTTCGGGGCTACACCTTC
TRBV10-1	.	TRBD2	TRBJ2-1	CASSEGKAGVRGEQFF	TGCGCCAGCAGTGAAGGAAAAGCGGGAGTTCGAGGTGAGCAGTTCTTC
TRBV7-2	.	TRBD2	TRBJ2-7	CASSSGLANYEQYF	TGTGCCAGCAGCTCGGGACTAGCTAACTACGAGCAGTACTTC
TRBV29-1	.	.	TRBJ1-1	CSVPGGALDTEAFF	TGCAGCGTTCCTGGGGGGGCTCTGGACACTGAAGCTTTCTTT
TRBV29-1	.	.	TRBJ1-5	CSVVRAPDQPQHF	TGCAGCGTTGTCAGGGCCCCCGATCAGCCCCAGCATTTT
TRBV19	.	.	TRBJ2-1	CASRGGQGSYNEQFF	TGTGCCAGTAGGGGTGGGCAGGGCTCCTACAATGAGCAGTTCTTC
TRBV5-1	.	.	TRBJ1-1	CASSLEGFLNTEAFF	TGCGCCAGCAGCTTGGAGGGGTTCTTAAACACTGAAGCTTTCTTT
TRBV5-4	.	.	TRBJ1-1	CASSLMENTEAFF	TGTGCCAGCAGCCTGATGGAGAACACTGAAGCTTTCTTT
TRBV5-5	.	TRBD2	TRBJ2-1	CASDPGWTSGTNEQFF	TGTGCCAGCGACCCGGGATGGACTAGCGGAACTAATGAGCAGTTCTTC
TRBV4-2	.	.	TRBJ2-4	CASSETGEAKNIQYF	TGTGCCAGCAGCGAGACGGGGGAGGCCAAAAACATTCAGTACTTC
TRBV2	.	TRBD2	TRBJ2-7	CASTTSGDSYF	TGTGCCAGCACTACTAGCGGGGACTCGTACTTC
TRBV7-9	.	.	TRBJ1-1	CASSLGTGSRAFF	TGTGCCAGCAGCTTAGGAACAGGGTCGCGAGCTTTCTTT
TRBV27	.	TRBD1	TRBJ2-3	CASSLPGSGGRDTQYF	TGTGCCAGCAGTCTCCCAGGGTCAGGGGGCCGGGATACGCAGTATTTT
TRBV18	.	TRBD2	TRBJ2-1	CASSLGLAGENEQFF	TGTGCCAGCTCACTGGGACTAGCGGGGGAGAATGAGCAGTTCTTC
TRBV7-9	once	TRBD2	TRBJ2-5	CASSLVLAGGQETQYF	TGTGCCAGCAGCTTAGTACTAGCGGGGGGACAAGAGACCCAGTACTTC
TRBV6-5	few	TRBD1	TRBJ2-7	CASSYRRDRPYEQYF	TGTGCCAGCAGTTACCGACGGGACAGGCCCTACGAGCAGTACTTC
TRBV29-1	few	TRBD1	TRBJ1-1	CSVVGTQGDTEAFF	TGCAGCGTTGTTGGGACCCAGGGGGACACTGAAGCTTTCTTT
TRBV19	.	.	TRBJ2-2	CASSMDIGLHTGELFF	TGTGCCAGTAGTATGGATATTGGGCTTCACACCGGGGAGCTGTTTTTT
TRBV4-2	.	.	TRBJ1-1	CASSRSPGDYDEAFF	TGTGCCAGCAGCCGGTCCCCAGGGGATTACGATGAAGCTTTCTTT
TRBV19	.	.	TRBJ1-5	CASSIKYSNQPQHF	TGTGCCAGTAGTATCAAGTATAGCAATCAGCCCCAGCATTTT
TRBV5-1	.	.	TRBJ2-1	CASSLDQPNNEQFF	TGCGCCAGCAGCTTGGATCAGCCTAACAATGAGCAGTTCTTC
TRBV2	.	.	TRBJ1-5	CASRVEVGQPQHF	TGTGCCAGCAGGGTCGAGGTGGGCCAGCCCCAGCATTTT